The clone carrying this TCR beta chain was observed at least ten times. The length of the CDR3 is 17 residues. Germline loops: CDR1 MNHEY, CDR2 SMNVEV (reference sequence). V lost 11 bases, J lost 8 bases, and 16 bases stayed unmatched. This specimen belongs to a study of regulatory T cells in long-lasting Graves disease. Documented time point: newly diagnosed GD, antithyroid drugs for less than 3 months. The TCR library was made from RNA that had been extracted from PBMCs in TRIzol. Building of the TCR beta libraries involved iRepertoire HTBI primers and Arm-PCR of CDR3 regions. Per the authors' pipeline: Sample data revealed approximately 56 TRBV and 12 to 15 TRBJ segments. TCRdb analysed the multiplex PCR reads with MiXCR anew, one entry per CDR3 protein. TCRdb's processing, not the study's, gives the V and J calls here. The data contain 200,000 to 250,000 distinct CDR3 sequences, approximately 18% of them seen just once; the ten biggest clones take up approximately 10%.

This sample also appeared in a second study, on T cells in Graves' hyperthyroidism and ophthalmopathy.

The receptor was isolated from a young woman with Graves disease. Sequencing used peripheral blood mononuclear cells (PBMCs), obtained at new diagnosis, from a patient treated with antithyroid drugs. The genes are TRBV27 and TRBJ2-2; 14 nucleotides match TRBD2. In DNA form, the CDR3 reads TGTGCCGGTTCCAGGACTAGCGGGAGGAGGGCACCGGGGGAGCTGTTTTTT. Translating gives CAGSRTSGRRAPGELFF.